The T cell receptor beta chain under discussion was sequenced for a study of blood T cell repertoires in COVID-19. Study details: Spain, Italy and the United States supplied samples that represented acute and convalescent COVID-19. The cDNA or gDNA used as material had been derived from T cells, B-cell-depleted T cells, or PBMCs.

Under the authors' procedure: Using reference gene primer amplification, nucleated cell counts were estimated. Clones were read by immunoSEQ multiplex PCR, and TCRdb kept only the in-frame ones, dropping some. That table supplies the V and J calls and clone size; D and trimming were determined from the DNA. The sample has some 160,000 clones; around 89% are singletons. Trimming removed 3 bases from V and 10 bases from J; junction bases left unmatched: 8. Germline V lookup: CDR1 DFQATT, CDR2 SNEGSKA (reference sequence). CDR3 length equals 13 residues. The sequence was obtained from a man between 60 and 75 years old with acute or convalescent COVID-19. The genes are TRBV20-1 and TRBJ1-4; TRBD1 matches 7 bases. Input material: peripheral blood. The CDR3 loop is CSASNRGVGKLFF. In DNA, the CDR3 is TGCAGTGCTAGTAACAGGGGAGTTGGAAAACTGTTTTTT.